This TCR beta chain is from a study of control samples from healthy donors and cancer patients. Trimming took 2 bases from V and 0 from J, leaving 11 bases between them. Germline loops: CDR1 SGHRS, CDR2 YFSETQ. The CDR3 runs 15 residues. Measured with immunoSEQ multiplex PCR; TCRdb has only the in-frame clones, and not every one. This table holds over 45,000 clones, 85% to 95% found once. Input material: PBMCs. This TCR came from a man aged 30 to 45 with colorectal cancer. The V gene is TRBV5-1, the J gene TRBJ2-5, with a possible D match to TRBD1 (5 bases). The CDR3 spells CASSFDVGDQETQYF. DNA of the CDR3: TGCGCCAGCAGCTTTGATGTAGGGGACCAAGAGACCCAGTACTTC.